The next 32 T cell receptor beta chains were all read from a single sample in a study of technical replicates of blood from a few donors. The method was immunoSEQ multiplex PCR; TCRdb's version includes in-frame clones alone and lacks a portion of them. The table lists roughly 70,000 clones, roughly 92% of them singletons, with approximately 0.38% in the top ten. The specimen sequenced was T cells isolated from PBMCs. These receptors were obtained from a human donor in good health.

The chain recombines TRBV7-9 with TRBJ1-2, with D perhaps TRBD1 (6 bases). The germline V gene has CDR1 SEHNR and CDR2 FQNEAQ (reference sequence). The CDR3 runs to 12 residues. V was cut by 3 bases and J by 6 bases, with 8 bases left in between. CDR3 sequence: CASSLGADGYTF. The CDR3 nucleotides read TGTGCCAGCAGCTTGGGGGCGGATGGCTACACCTTC.

The CDR3 here is CASSLVSGTGRLAGELFF. For the CDR3, the DNA is TGTGCCAGCAGTTTAGTGTCTGGGACAGGGAGATTGGCCGGGGAGCTGTTTTTT. The chain employs TRBV27 and TRBJ2-2, with TRBD1 matching 9 bases. V lost 2 bases and J lost 6; bases outside the gene matches: 13. This CDR3 spans 18 amino acids. Per the germline V gene, CDR1 is MNHEY and CDR2 is SMNVEV (reference sequence).

V and J are TRBV7-2 and TRBJ1-5; TRBD1 agrees at 7 bases. The CDR3 has 13 amino acids. V shed 2 bases and J 5 bases; nucleotides not matched to a gene: 0. Looked up from germline, CDR1 is SGHTA and CDR2 is FQGNSA. CDR3: CASSLTGDQPQHF. The CDR3 DNA reads as TGTGCCAGCAGCTTAACAGGGGATCAGCCCCAGCATTTT.

The chain joins TRBV11-2 to TRBJ1-3; D unresolved. Germline V gene lookup returns CDR1 SGHAT and CDR2 FQNNGV. The CDR3 sequence is 13 residues long. V was clipped by 2 bases and J by 1 base, with 3 bases between them. In nucleotides, the CDR3 is TGTGCCAGCAGCTTATCTTCTGGAAACACCATATATTTT. This gives the protein CASSLSSGNTIYF.

This clone was found once. In nucleotides, the CDR3 is TGTGCCAGCGGCCGGGACAGGGTAAATGAAGCTTTCTTT. Translation: CASGRDRVNEAFF. The chain joins TRBV6-6 to TRBJ1-1; 9 positions match TRBD1. V lost 8 bases to trimming and J lost 7 bases; unmatched junction nucleotides: 8. The CDR3 length is 13 residues. CDR1 MNHNY and CDR2 SVGAGI come from the germline V gene (reference sequence).

The chain is built from TRBV4-1 and TRBJ2-7, with 13 bases matching TRBD2. V dropped 3 bases and J dropped 5; count of bases not matched to a gene: 10. This CDR3 comprises 17 residues. Germline V gene data show CDR1 as MGHRA and CDR2 as YSYEKL. The CDR3 DNA is TGCGCCAGCAGCCACGGCCAACTAGCGGGAGGGCCCCACGAGCAGTACTTC. Its protein product is CASSHGQLAGGPHEQYF.

The chain recombines TRBV27 with TRBJ2-7; 12 nucleotides line up with TRBD1. After removal of 5 bases from V and 3 bases from J, the junction contained 11 bases not matched to a gene. CDR1 and CDR2 (germline): MNHEY, SMNVEV (reference sequence). The CDR3 spans 17 residues. This chain's CDR3 is CASSGAGTGGSGYEQYF. For the CDR3, the DNA is TGTGCCAGCAGTGGGGCCGGGACAGGGGGCTCAGGCTACGAGCAGTACTTC.

V gene TRBV12-5 combines with J gene TRBJ2-3; 10 nucleotides agree with TRBD1. Germline values: CDR1 LGHNT, CDR2 FRNRAP. The ends lost 4 bases at V and 2 bases at J; junction bases unmatched: 6. This CDR3 is 16 amino acids long. The CDR3 region is CASGSGQGVSTDTQYF. CDR3 DNA sequence: TGTGCTAGTGGTTCCGGACAGGGGGTCTCCACAGATACGCAGTATTTT.

The chain couples TRBV19 to TRBJ1-2; 7 positions agree with TRBD1. The CDR3 is 12 residues long. Trimming took 9 bases from V and 5 from J; bases not matched to a gene: 6. Germline CDR1 and CDR2: LNHDA and SQIVND (reference sequence). CDR3 bases: TGTGCCAGCACCGGGACAGTTTATGGCTACACCTTC. Its translation: CASTGTVYGYTF.

The J gene is TRBJ2-7, the V gene TRBV11-1; 10 bases agree with TRBD1. There are 13 residues in the CDR3. With 1 base clipped from V and 7 bases from J, the junction kept 1 base outside the gene matches. Germline CDR1 SGHAT, CDR2 FQDESV (reference sequence). CDR3 amino acids: CASSLVDRGEQYF. CDR3 nucleotide sequence: TGTGCCAGCAGCTTAGTGGACAGGGGGGAGCAGTACTTC.

The chain recombines TRBV4-3 with TRBJ2-1, with a possible D match to TRBD2 (5 bases). The V end lost 1 base, the J end lost 8 bases, and 9 bases lay between the germline ends. This CDR3 is 13 amino acids long. The germline V gene encodes CDR1 LGHNA and CDR2 YSLEER. The CDR3 DNA follows: TGCGCCAGCAGCCAAGCGGGATATGATGAGCAGTTCTTC. Translation: CASSQAGYDEQFF.

The J gene is TRBJ2-5, the V gene TRBV5-1, with 12 bases lining up with TRBD2. V lost 6 bases to trimming and J lost 5 bases; unmatched junction nucleotides: 11. CDR1 is SGHRS and CDR2 is YFSETQ in the germline V gene. The CDR3 is made up of 16 amino acids. The DNA of the CDR3 is TGCGCCAGCACCCCGCTGCAGACTAGCGGGAGCGAGACCCAGTACTTC. This translates into CASTPLQTSGSETQYF.

This chain uses TRBV13 with TRBJ1-1, with D tentatively TRBD1 (5 bases). Trimming removed 1 base at V and 5 bases at J, with 14 bases between. The CDR3 contains 15 residues. CDR1 is PRHDT and CDR2 is FYEKMQ in the germline V gene (reference sequence). The CDR3 nucleotides are TGTGCCAGCAGCTTAGCGATTTGGGGGGTAACTGAAGCTTTCTTT. Translated: CASSLAIWGVTEAFF.

The chain uses TRBV18 and TRBJ1-1, with 7 bases aligning to TRBD1. Germline V CDR1 and CDR2: KGHSH, LQKENI. V was clipped by 2 bases and J by 2 bases; unmatched bases: 2. The CDR3 has 14 residues. The CDR3: CASSPWDRNTEAFF. The CDR3, as DNA: TGTGCCAGCTCACCATGGGACAGAAACACTGAAGCTTTCTTT.

The chain recombines TRBV11-2 with TRBJ2-7, with 9 positions matching TRBD2. In germline, CDR1 is SGHAT, CDR2 FQNNGV. This CDR3 spans 15 amino acids. V was pared by 2 bases and J by 3 bases, with 5 bases of the junction left unmatched. Here the CDR3 DNA reads TGTGCCAGCAGCTTAAGTAGCGGGAGCCTCTACGAGCAGTACTTC. Its protein is CASSLSSGSLYEQYF.

The chain has TRBV14 and TRBJ2-7; 14 positions match TRBD2. This CDR3 is 14 amino acids long. Germline V gene data show CDR1 as SGHDN and CDR2 as FVKESK. The V segment lost 4 bases and the J segment 6 bases; nucleotides outside the gene matches: 2. The CDR3 loop is CASSRGLAGGEQYF. The DNA of the CDR3 is TGTGCCAGCAGCCGCGGACTAGCGGGAGGCGAGCAGTACTTC.

The chain is built from TRBV11-3 and TRBJ2-1, with 11 bases matching TRBD2. CDR3 size: 18 residues. Trimming at V came to 3 bases and at J to 5 bases, leaving 12 bases not matched to a gene. The germline gives CDR1 SGHNT, CDR2 YENEEA. The CDR3, as DNA: TGTGCCAGCAGCTTGGATGCTCTAGCGGGAGGCCACCACAATGAGCAGTTCTTC. Its translation is CASSLDALAGGHHNEQFF.

The CDR3 sequence: CASSLLVVAGRHEQFF. CDR3 coding DNA: TGTGCCAGCAGCTTATTGGTGGTAGCGGGACGGCATGAGCAGTTCTTC. The chain recombines TRBV7-6 with TRBJ2-1, with 8 bases fitting TRBD2. After removal of 2 bases from V and 8 bases from J, the junction contained 11 bases not matched to a gene. This CDR3 has 16 amino acids. CDR1 is SGHVS and CDR2 is FNYEAQ in the germline V gene. Based on the CDR3 plus reference TRBV7-6 and TRBJ2-1, the full variable domain is GAGVSQSPRYKVTKRGQDVALRCDPISGHVSLYWYRQALGQGPEFLTYFNYEAQQDKSGLPNDRFSAERPEGSISTLTIQRTEQRDSAMYRCASSLLVVAGRHEQFFGPGTRLTVL.

The rearrangement links TRBV5-6 to TRBJ2-1; possible D gene TRBD2, 6 bases. The CDR3 is made up of 16 amino acids. The V and J ends lost 2 bases and 3 bases respectively, with 15 bases between them. The germline V gene encodes CDR1 SGHDT and CDR2 YYEEEE. CDR3 in amino acids: CASSLLGDFHYNEQFF. The CDR3 DNA is TGTGCCAGCAGCTTACTAGGGGACTTTCACTACAATGAGCAGTTCTTC. The variable domain in full, completed from reference TRBV5-6 and TRBJ2-1, reads DAGVTQSPTHLIKTRGQQVTLRCSPKSGHDTVSWYQQALGQGPQFIFQYYEEEERQRGNFPDRFSGHQFPNYSSELNVNALLLGDSALYLCASSLLGDFHYNEQFFGPGTRLTVL.

This chain links TRBV10-3 with TRBJ2-7; 8 bases agree with TRBD1. The junction had 6 bases not matched to a gene; V was cut back by 3 bases and J by 2 bases. CDR3 size: 15 residues. Germline V CDR1 and CDR2: ENHRY, SYGVKD. The CDR3 coding sequence is TGTGCCATCAGTGAAGGGACAGGAATCGCCTACGAGCAGTACTTC. Protein product: CAISEGTGIAYEQYF.

This clone is a singleton in its sample. The genes are TRBV30 and TRBJ2-1; D gene uncertain. Germline CDR1 is GTSNPN and CDR2 is SVGIG (reference sequence). The V end lost 0 bases, the J end lost 7 bases, and 10 bases lay between the germline ends. The CDR3 consists of 13 residues. The CDR3 region has the DNA TGTGCCTGGAGTGTATTGGAGATAAATGAGCAGTTCTTC. It specifies CAWSVLEINEQFF.

The chain couples TRBV7-9 to TRBJ1-4, with 7 bases identical to TRBD1. V gave up 4 bases and J gave up 8 bases; unmatched junction bases: 7. Germline V gene lookup returns CDR1 SEHNR and CDR2 FQNEAQ (reference sequence). The CDR3 sequence is 14 residues long. CDR3 DNA: TGTGCCAGCAGCTCCGGGACAGTAAGCGAAAAACTGTTTTTT. Translation: CASSSGTVSEKLFF.

The rearrangement links TRBV10-3 to TRBJ2-7; D is unclear. Germline V gene data show CDR1 as ENHRY and CDR2 as SYGVKD. The CDR3 loop spans 11 amino acids. V lost 3 bases and J 4 bases, leaving 4 bases between the germline ends. The CDR3 DNA reads TGTGCCATCAGTGACTTGTACGAGCAGTACTTC. Encoded protein: CAISDLYEQYF.

The chain carries TRBV7-9 and TRBJ2-3; 9 nucleotides align to TRBD2. Trimming removed 5 bases from V and 8 bases from J; junction bases left unmatched: 14. Germline V gene lookup returns CDR1 SEHNR and CDR2 FQNEAQ (reference sequence). The CDR3 is 16 amino acids. CDR3 amino acids: CASSRTGLALSGTQYF. The CDR3 DNA sequence: TGTGCCAGCAGCCGGACGGGACTAGCCCTTAGTGGTACGCAGTATTTT.

This rearrangement joins TRBV27 to TRBJ2-1, with 14 bases matching TRBD2. Germline values: CDR1 MNHEY, CDR2 SMNVEV (reference sequence). V was clipped by 10 bases and J by 7 bases; unmatched bases: 6. The CDR3 contains 14 residues. The CDR3 loop is CATRLAGGPNEQFF. In DNA, the CDR3 is TGTGCCACTCGACTAGCGGGAGGGCCAAATGAGCAGTTCTTC.

The chain links TRBV25-1 to TRBJ2-2, with a weak D call TRBD1 (5 bases). The V gene's germline CDR1 is MGHDK and CDR2 SYGVNS. The CDR3 consists of 15 residues. V was clipped by 3 bases and J by 1 base, with 9 bases between them. CDR3 sequence (DNA): TGTGCCAGCAGTGAGACAGTCGAGAACACCGGGGAGCTGTTTTTT. It yields the protein CASSETVENTGELFF.

The chain is built from TRBV19 and TRBJ1-1; 7 bases map to TRBD1. The CDR3 length is 15 residues. V was pared by 1 base and J by 0 bases, with 2 bases of the junction left unmatched. Germline CDR1 is LNHDA and CDR2 is SQIVND (reference sequence). Here the CDR3 DNA reads TGTGCCAGTAGTATAGGCGGGACAGTGAACACTGAAGCTTTCTTT. Translation gives CASSIGGTVNTEAFF.

The rearrangement uses TRBV6-5 and TRBJ1-2, with TRBD1 matching over 9 bases. The CDR3 length is 14 residues. Germline CDR1 reads MNHEY; CDR2 reads SVGAGI. The ends lost 5 bases at V and 3 bases at J; junction bases unmatched: 4. This CDR3 is CASSRGTGHYGYTF. Here the CDR3 DNA reads TGTGCCAGCAGTAGGGGGACAGGGCACTATGGCTACACCTTC.

This clone came up once. The V gene is TRBV5-4, the J gene TRBJ2-7; 11 bases fit TRBD2. J lost 4 bases, V lost 3 bases, and 12 bases had no gene match. This CDR3 contains 17 residues. Germline values: CDR1 SGHNT, CDR2 YYREEE (reference sequence). This CDR3 is CASSSGPTSGSFYEQYF. Written as DNA, the CDR3 is TGTGCCAGCAGCTCCGGACCCACTAGCGGGAGTTTTTACGAGCAGTACTTC. The complete variable domain, with remaining parts taken from reference TRBV5-4 and TRBJ2-7, reads ETGVTQSPTHLIKTRGQQVTLRCSSQSGHNTVSWYQQALGQGPQFIFQYYREEENGRGNFPPRFSGLQFPNYSSELNVNALELDDSALYLCASSSGPTSGSFYEQYFGPGTRLTVT.

The CDR3 DNA is TGTGCCTGGAGGGTACAGGGAGCTCAGCCCCAGCATTTT. Translating it yields CAWRVQGAQPQHF. The V call is TRBV30, the J call TRBJ1-5, with D perhaps TRBD1 (6 bases). Trimming took off 3 bases at V and 6 bases at J, with 12 bases between the two ends. The CDR3 length is 13 residues. Germline V gene lookup returns CDR1 GTSNPN and CDR2 SVGIG (reference sequence).

The V and J genes are TRBV5-1 and TRBJ2-5, with no clear D. Trimming pared 2 bases from V and 5 bases from J, leaving 4 bases between. This CDR3 spans 11 amino acids. In germline, CDR1 is SGHRS, CDR2 YFSETQ. CDR3 region: CASSLRETQYF. Written as DNA, the CDR3 is TGCGCCAGCAGCTTACGGGAGACCCAGTACTTC. The variable domain in full, completed from reference TRBV5-1 and TRBJ2-5, reads KAGVTQTPRYLIKTRGQQVTLSCSPISGHRSVSWYQQTPGQGLQFLFEYFSETQRNKGNFPGRFSGRQFSNSRSEMNVSTLELGDSALYLCASSLRETQYFGPGTRLLVL.

The rearrangement links TRBV10-3 to TRBJ2-3; D is unresolved. Germline V CDR1 and CDR2: ENHRY, SYGVKD. V dropped 4 bases and J dropped 6 bases, with 5 bases sitting between them. The CDR3 consists of 11 residues. CDR3 loop: CAISVLDTQYF. In DNA, the CDR3 is TGTGCCATCAGTGTTCTTGATACGCAGTATTTT.